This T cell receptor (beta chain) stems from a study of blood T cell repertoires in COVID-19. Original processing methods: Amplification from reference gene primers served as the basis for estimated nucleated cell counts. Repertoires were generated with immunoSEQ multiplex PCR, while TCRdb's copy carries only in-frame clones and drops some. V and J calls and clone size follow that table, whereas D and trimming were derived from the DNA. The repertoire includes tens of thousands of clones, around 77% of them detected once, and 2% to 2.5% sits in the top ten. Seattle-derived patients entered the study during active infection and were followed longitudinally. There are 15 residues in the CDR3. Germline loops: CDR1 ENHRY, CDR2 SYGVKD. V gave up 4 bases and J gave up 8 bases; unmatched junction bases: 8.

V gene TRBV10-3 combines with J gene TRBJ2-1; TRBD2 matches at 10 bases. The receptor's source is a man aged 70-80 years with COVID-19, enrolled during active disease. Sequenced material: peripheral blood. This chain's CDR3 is CAISVLAGGRDEQFF. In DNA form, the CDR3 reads TGTGCCATCAGTGTATTAGCGGGAGGTCGAGATGAGCAGTTCTTC.